Sequencing of this TCR beta chain was carried out in a study of cytomegalovirus exposure and HLA in healthy donors (dated by TCRdb to the late 2010s). In terms of the full investigation: In an earlier analysis of 450 to 750 of the donors, 250 to 300 Gb of sequence data and 120 million or so unique TCR beta sequences from 180 million or so T cells were reported. About 300 gigabases of sequencing data and roughly 80 million unique TCR sequences made up an early release that covered roughly 670 HLA-typed donors. The genetic ancestry cluster associated with self-reported Caucasian donors included roughly 84% of the approximately 410 genotyped donors. The aim of the study was to test whether cataloging public T cell receptors could identify signatures of past pathogen exposure. The study profiled the T cell repertoires of more than 500 subjects by immunosequencing and related them to cytomegalovirus serostatus. In addition to the first cohort of about 650 subjects, a separate validation cohort of approximately 130 different subjects was used. To predict cytomegalovirus infection status, the study brought together high-throughput TCR immunosequencing, statistical association of individual TCRs with disease status, and machine learning. A later analysis re-analyzed previously published TCR beta repertoires from 500 to 700 donors and added high-resolution HLA genotyping to study TCR occurrence patterns. Rather than drawing on any new phenotypic data, the later analysis identified candidate immune exposures from TCR beta sequences and the way those sequences occurred across donors. In an earlier analysis of 500 to 650 of the donors, high-throughput TCR beta sequencing was used to judge whether each TCR beta V gene segment behaved as functional or pseudogenic. Donor age, sex, ethnicity and CMV serostatus were compiled together with the repertoire data. In a later genetic analysis, genome-wide SNP genotypes for about three fifths of the roughly 670 donors were used, and that subset was treated as a discovery cohort. Every discovery cohort repertoire had been produced on one sequencing platform. Class I and class II HLA loci were covered by the typing at four-digit resolution. The number of typed donors differed by locus: about 620-630 for A, B, C, DRB1 and DQB1; approximately 520 for DQA1; over 600 for DPA1; and about 450 for DPB1. About five DR-DQ haplotypes were treated as single units for association and clustering because of strong linkage in the cohort. Among 398 genotyped donors of the cohort, an average of approximately 230,000 unique TCR beta nucleotide sequences were sequenced per donor, about a sixth of them non-productive.

Trimmed from V: 4 bases; trimmed from J: 7 bases; junction bases lacking a gene match: 10. Inclusive of the bounding cysteine and phenylalanine, the CDR3 is 15 residues long. Just CDR3 DNA is preserved here, 45 bases in frame from base 1. The germline V gene (reference sequence) gives CDR1 as MNHEY and CDR2 as SMNVEV. The cohort consisted of fewer than 700 healthy bone marrow donors. At the time of sampling, every cohort member was nominally healthy, though immune exposures that went unrecorded were likely present. The donor tested CMV seronegative and was one of the 352 seronegative cohort members. Every donor gave a peripheral blood sample, and the peripheral blood mononuclear cells from that sample were used for TCR beta sequencing. The Qiagen DNeasy Blood Extraction Kit was used to extract genomic DNA from the blood cell samples. Remarks on this clone: What antigen it recognizes has not been identified. No base qualities exist here, and no much larger clone lies one base off it.

To prepare the library, the immunoSEQ multiplex PCR assay was applied. For the multiplex PCR, a mixture combining 60 forward primers for TCR Vbeta segments and 13 reverse primers for TCR Jbeta segments was used. Amplification of the CDR3 region of rearranged TCR beta genes was performed with a multiplex PCR assay on genomic DNA. Amplified TCR beta libraries were sequenced as 87-base-pair reads on the Illumina HiSeq System. In the source study's methods: Across the roughly 640 repertoires, a later analysis counted tens of millions of unique TCR beta chains, roughly 11 million of which were shared by at least two donors. Raw reads were error-corrected and collapsed into unique sequences by a nearest-neighbor algorithm in which closely related sequences were merged to remove PCR and sequencing errors. V, D and J gene segments were assigned by aligning CDR3 sequences to IMGT reference sequences. For a sequence to be retained, a match of at least six nucleotides to both a V gene segment and a J gene segment was required. A rearrangement was called productive if the CDR3 had no stop codons and remained in frame with V and J, and every other rearrangement was called non-productive. CDR3 was defined according to IMGT convention as the region running from the second conserved V-encoded cysteine to the conserved J-encoded phenylalanine. The earlier analysis of about 620 of the donors excluded sequences that lacked an unambiguous match to a single V gene segment. An earlier analysis of a few hundred of the donors classified V segments as functional when productive rearrangements were above 56.7% and as segregating when the standard deviation between donors was above 5%. A statistical classification framework was built to diagnose cytomegalovirus status from the catalog of TCR beta chain sequences. In a later analysis, TCR nucleotide sequences were compared against IMGT/GENE-DB human TR gene sequences so that V and J genes could be assigned. A later analysis assigned CDR3 sequences and most-parsimonious VDJ recombination scenarios with the TCRdist pipeline. In a later analysis, each TCR beta chain was defined by its CDR3 amino acid sequence together with its V-gene family, and reads lacking a unique V-gene family were excluded. To address suspected cross-contamination and a sequencing artifact, a later analysis removed 450 to 700 highly shared, low-generation-probability nucleotide sequences. In a later analysis, a clonal expansion index for each public chain was calculated from normalized within-repertoire ranks of inferred template counts. A later analysis computed generation probabilities with a VDJ recombination model fitted to out-of-frame rearrangements, and checked the results against IGoR. In a later analysis, TCR-TCR, TCR-HLA and TCR-CMV co-occurrence was scored with hypergeometric tests, and a repertoire-size bias correction was applied to TCR pairs. To estimate false discovery rates, a later analysis permuted the HLA or CMV assignments 20 times. In a later analysis, co-occurring TCRs were grouped using DBSCAN, and TCRdist sequence similarity was added for clustering within HLA-allele-positive subsets. For co-occurrence clustering, repertoires with fewer than 30,000 or more than 120,000 public chains were excluded, along with four to six repertoires with anomalous nucleotide sharing. The source is immuneACCESS, and TCRdb retained only in-frame sequences with V and J called. Part of the clones is not carried over; for the studies checked, unresolved V genes explain less than half of this, and the remainder is unexplained. The V and J calls and the clone size are those of that table, but D and trimming were determined from the DNA. In all, the sample holds about 90,000 clones, and roughly 70% of those were seen once. The biggest ten clones account for under 2.5% of the sample.

The study at large found these results: In a later analysis, 16,951 TCR beta sequences were associated with specific HLA alleles at a false discovery rate of 0.05. In a later analysis, TCR association rates were found to vary across HLA loci, with the most associated TCRs seen for DRB1 alleles and the fewest for HLA-C alleles. Assigning TCR associations to individual alleles was difficult when HLA alleles, especially DR and DQ, strongly co-occurred. CMV serostatus was the only immune exposure information available for the cohort. Compared with equally common non-associated chains, HLA-associated TCR beta chains in a later analysis were more clonally expanded and had lower generation probabilities. A further reported finding was that TCR beta sequences accurately predicted the HLA-A and HLA-B alleles for most subjects in the first cohort. In vitro tests confirmed that a few of the cytomegalovirus-associated TCR beta chains recognize cytomegalovirus antigens. The classifier was reported to diagnose cytomegalovirus status with high specificity and sensitivity in both the original cohort and the validation cohort. A later analysis reported that several top co-occurrence clusters appeared linked to parvovirus B19, influenza, CMV and Epstein-Barr virus. Linkage disequilibrium might explain the correlated functional status among segregating V segments, but an unknown experimental factor could not be ruled out. Most CMV-associated TCR beta chains appeared to be HLA-restricted in a later analysis, and the HLA associations seemed to be driven largely by CMV exposure. In a later genetic analysis, a missense DCLRE1C variant was associated with V-gene and J-gene trimming of TCR beta chains, and the association was replicated in an independent cohort. Broadly in line with IMGT annotations, most TCR beta V segments showed up in productive rearrangements about 87% or about 30% of the time in an earlier analysis of 450 to 600 of the donors. The authors suggested that the approach could potentially be generalized to other disease states and immunological phenotypes. The earlier analysis of around 600 of the donors excluded approximately 15 rarely observed V segments, including chromosome 9 orphons, because counts were too low. Roughly uniform sequencing depth across donors was assumed in presence/absence analyses, although this assumption may not hold. The study listed 150 to 200 TCR beta chains as associated with cytomegalovirus. A later genetic analysis reported fewer N-insertions in productive TCRs among donors in an Asian-associated ancestry cluster than the roughly 670-donor mean. Only TCR beta chains were sequenced in this cohort, and the absence of alpha or paired-chain data limited detectable features. Most TCR sequences were seen in very few donors, while some public TCRs were found in many individuals. HLA typing was unavailable for some donors at each locus, so association tests used only the typed subset. The sequencing pipeline was judged likely to have produced a cluster of highly shared sequence variants as a technical artifact. Some IMGT-functional V segments, including TRBV6-2 and TRBV6-3, could not be told apart with the 87-base-pair reads, so those segments were excluded.

The receptor comes from a man aged 25 to 40 in good health and CMV-seronegative. Sequencing input: PBMCs. The chain is assembled from TRBV27 and TRBJ1-5, with TRBD1 identical over 7 junction bases. The CDR3: CASSSRDSGLQPQHF. The bases read TGTGCCAGCAGTTCCCGGGACAGTGGTCTACAGCCCCAGCATTTT.